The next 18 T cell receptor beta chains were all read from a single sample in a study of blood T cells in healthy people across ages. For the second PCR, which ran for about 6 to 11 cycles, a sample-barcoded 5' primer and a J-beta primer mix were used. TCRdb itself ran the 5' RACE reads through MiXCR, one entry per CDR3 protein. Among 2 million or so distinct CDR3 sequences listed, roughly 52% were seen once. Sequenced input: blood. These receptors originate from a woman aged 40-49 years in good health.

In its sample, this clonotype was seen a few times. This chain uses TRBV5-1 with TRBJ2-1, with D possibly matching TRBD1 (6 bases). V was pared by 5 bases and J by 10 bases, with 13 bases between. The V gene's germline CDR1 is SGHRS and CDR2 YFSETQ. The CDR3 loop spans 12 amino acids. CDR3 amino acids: CASRGDNFEQFF. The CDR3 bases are TGCGCCAGCAGAGGGGACAATTTCGAGCAGTTCTTC. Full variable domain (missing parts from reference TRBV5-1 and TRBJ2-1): KAGVTQTPRYLIKTRGQQVTLSCSPISGHRSVSWYQQTPGQGLQFLFEYFSETQRNKGNFPGRFSGRQFSNSRSEMNVSTLELGDSALYLCASRGDNFEQFFGPGTRLTVL.

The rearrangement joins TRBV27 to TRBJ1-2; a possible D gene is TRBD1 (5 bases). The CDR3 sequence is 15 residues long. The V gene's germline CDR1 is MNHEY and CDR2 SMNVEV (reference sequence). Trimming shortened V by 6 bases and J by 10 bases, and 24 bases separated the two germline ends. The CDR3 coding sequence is TGTGCCAGCAGCCCAGACAGAGTATACCCGGGTGACTACACCTTC. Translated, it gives CASSPDRVYPGDYTF.

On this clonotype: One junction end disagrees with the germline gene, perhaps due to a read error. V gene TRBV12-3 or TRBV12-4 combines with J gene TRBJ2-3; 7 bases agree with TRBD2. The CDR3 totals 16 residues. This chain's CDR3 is CASSPDRTSLGDAQYF. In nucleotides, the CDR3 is TGTGCCAGCAGTCCCGACCGGACTAGTCTCGGAGATGCGCAGTATTTT.

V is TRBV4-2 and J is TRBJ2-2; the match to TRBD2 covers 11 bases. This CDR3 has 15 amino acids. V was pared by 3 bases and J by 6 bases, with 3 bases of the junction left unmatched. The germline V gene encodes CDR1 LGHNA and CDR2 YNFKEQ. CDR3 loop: CASSQGLAVPGELFF. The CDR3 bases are TGTGCCAGCAGCCAGGGACTAGCGGTCCCCGGGGAGCTGTTTTTT.

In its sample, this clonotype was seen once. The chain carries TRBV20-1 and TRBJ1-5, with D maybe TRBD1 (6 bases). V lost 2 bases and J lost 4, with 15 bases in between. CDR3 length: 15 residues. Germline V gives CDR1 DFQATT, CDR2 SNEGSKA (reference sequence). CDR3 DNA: TGCAGTGCTAGACCCCCACAGGGCAATAATCAGCCCCAGCATTTT. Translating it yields CSARPPQGNNQPQHF.

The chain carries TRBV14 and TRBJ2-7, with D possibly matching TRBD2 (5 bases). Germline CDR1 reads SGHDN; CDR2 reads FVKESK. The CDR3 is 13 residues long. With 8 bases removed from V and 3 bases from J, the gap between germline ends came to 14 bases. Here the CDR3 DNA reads TGTGCCAGCTCAAAAGTACGGGGCTACGAGCAGTACTTC. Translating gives CASSKVRGYEQYF. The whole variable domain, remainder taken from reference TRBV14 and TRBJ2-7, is EAGVTQFPSHSVIEKGQTVTLRCDPISGHDNLYWYRRVMGKEIKFLLHFVKESKQDESGMPNNRFLAERTGGTYSTLKVQPAELEDSGVYFCASSKVRGYEQYFGPGTRLTVT.

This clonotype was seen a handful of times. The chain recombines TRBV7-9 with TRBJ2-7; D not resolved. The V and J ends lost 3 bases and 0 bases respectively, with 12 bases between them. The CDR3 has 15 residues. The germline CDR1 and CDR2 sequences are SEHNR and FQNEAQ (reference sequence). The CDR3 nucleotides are TGTGCCAGCAGCTTTGAGTCAGGACGCTCCTACGAGCAGTACTTC. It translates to CASSFESGRSYEQYF. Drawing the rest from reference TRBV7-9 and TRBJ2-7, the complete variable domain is DTGVSQNPRHKITKRGQNVTFRCDPISEHNRLYWYRQTLGQGPEFLTYFQNEAQLEKSRLLSDRFSAERPKGSFSTLEIQRTEQGDSAMYLCASSFESGRSYEQYFGPGTRLTVT.

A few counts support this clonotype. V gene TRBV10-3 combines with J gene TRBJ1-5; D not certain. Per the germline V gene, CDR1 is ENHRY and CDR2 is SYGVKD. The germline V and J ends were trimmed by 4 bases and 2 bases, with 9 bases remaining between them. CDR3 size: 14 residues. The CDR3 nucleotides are TGTGCCATCAGTGCCGGCCTCGGCAATCAGCCCCAGCATTTT. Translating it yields CAISAGLGNQPQHF.

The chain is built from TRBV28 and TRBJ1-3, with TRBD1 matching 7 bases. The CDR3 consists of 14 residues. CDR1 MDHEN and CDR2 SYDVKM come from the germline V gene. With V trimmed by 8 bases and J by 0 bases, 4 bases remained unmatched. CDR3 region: CASQGGSSGNTIYF. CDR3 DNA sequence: TGTGCCAGCCAGGGGGGAAGCTCTGGAAACACCATATATTTT. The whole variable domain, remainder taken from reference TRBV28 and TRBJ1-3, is DVKVTQSSRYLVKRTGEKVFLECVQDMDHENMFWYRQDPGLGLRLIYFSYDVKMKEKGDIPEGYSVSREKKERFSLILESASTNQTSMYLCASQGGSSGNTIYFGEGSWLTVV.

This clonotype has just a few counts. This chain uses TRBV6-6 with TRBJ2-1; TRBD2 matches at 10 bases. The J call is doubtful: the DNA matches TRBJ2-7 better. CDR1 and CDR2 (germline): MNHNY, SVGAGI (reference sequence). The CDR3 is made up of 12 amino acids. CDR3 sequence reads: CASGLAAYEQYF. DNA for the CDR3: TGTGCCAGCGGACTAGCGGCGTACGAGCAGTACTTC.

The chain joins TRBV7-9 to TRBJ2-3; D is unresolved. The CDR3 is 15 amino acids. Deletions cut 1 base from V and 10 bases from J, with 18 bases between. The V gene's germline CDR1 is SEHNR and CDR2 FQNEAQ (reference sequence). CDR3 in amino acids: CASSLVRAPQGPQYF. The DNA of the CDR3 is TGTGCCAGCAGCTTAGTTCGGGCCCCACAAGGTCCGCAGTATTTT.

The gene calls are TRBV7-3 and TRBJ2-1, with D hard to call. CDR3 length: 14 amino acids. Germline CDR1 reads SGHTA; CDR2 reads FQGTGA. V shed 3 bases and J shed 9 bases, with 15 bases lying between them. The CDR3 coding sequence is TGTGCCAGCAGCTTTTCCCCCCCGCTGGGTGAGCAGTTCTTC. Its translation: CASSFSPPLGEQFF.

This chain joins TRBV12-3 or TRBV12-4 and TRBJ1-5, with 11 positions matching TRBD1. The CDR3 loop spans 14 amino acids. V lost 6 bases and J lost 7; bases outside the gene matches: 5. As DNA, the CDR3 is TGTGCCAGCAGGGAGGGACAGGGGGGCCAGCCCCAGCATTTT. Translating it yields CASREGQGGQPQHF.

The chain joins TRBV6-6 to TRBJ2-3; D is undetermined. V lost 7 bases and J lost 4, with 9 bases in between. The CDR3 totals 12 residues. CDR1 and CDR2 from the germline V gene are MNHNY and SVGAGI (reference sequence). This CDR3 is CASTRQADTQYF. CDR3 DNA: TGTGCCAGCACCCGACAAGCAGATACGCAGTATTTT.

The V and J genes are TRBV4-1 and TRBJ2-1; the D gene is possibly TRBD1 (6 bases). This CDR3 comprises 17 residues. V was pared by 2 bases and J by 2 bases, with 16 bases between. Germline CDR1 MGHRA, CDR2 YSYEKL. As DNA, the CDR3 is TGCGCCAGCAGCCAACCCCCGGACAGCCTAACCTACAATGAGCAGTTCTTC. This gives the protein CASSQPPDSLTYNEQFF.

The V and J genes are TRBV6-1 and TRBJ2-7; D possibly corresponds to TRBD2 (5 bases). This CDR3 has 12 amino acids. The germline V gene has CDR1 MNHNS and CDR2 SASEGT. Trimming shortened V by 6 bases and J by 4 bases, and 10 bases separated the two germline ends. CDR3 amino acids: CASRDWRYEQYF. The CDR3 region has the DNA TGTGCCAGCAGGGATTGGAGGTACGAGCAGTACTTC.

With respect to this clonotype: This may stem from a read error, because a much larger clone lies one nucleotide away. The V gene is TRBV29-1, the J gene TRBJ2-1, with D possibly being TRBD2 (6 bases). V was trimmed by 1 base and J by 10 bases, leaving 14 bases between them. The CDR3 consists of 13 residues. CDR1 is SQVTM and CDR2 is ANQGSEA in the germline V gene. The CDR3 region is CSVEGRDSYEQFF. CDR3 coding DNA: TGCAGCGTTGAAGGGAGGGACTCCTACGAGCAGTTCTTC.

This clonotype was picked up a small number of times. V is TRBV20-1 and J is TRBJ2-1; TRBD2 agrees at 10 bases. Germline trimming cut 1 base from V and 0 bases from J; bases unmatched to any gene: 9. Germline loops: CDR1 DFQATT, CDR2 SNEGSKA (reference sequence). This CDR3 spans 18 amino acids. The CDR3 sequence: CSARGGQLAGTSYNEQFF. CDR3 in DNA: TGCAGTGCTAGAGGCGGCCAACTAGCGGGAACCTCCTACAATGAGCAGTTCTTC.